The T cell receptor beta chain under discussion was sequenced for a study of blood T cells in healthy people across ages. A second 7 to 11 cycle PCR used barcoded and J-beta primers. TCRdb analysed the 5' RACE reads with MiXCR anew, one entry per CDR3 protein. The table has about a million distinct CDR3 sequences, around 46% seen once. V gave up 10 bases and J gave up 2 bases, with 20 bases separating them. The CDR3 is made up of 15 amino acids. Germline CDR1 is SGHVS and CDR2 is FQNEAQ. The sequencing sample was made of blood. V and J are TRBV7-8 and TRBJ2-5, with D perhaps TRBD1 or TRBD2 (5 bases each). The clonotype was recovered from a man aged 25-40 years in good health. This chain's CDR3 is CAIQGEATSQETQYF. The CDR3, as DNA: TGTGCCATTCAGGGAGAGGCTACGTCTCAAGAGACCCAGTACTTC.